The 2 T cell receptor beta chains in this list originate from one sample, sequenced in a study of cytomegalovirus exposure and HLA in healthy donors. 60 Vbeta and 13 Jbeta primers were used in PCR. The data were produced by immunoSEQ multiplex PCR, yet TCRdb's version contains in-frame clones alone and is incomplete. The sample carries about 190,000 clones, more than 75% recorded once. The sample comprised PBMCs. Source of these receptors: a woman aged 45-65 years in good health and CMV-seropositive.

CDR3 sequence reads: CASSRLGSFNQPQHF. The CDR3 nucleotides read TGTGCCAGCTCACGCCTGGGCAGCTTCAATCAGCCCCAGCATTTT. The chain uses TRBV18 and TRBJ1-5, with D unresolved. CDR1 is KGHSH and CDR2 is LQKENI in the germline V gene. This CDR3 is 15 amino acids long. V shed 4 bases and J shed 3 bases, with 13 bases lying between them.

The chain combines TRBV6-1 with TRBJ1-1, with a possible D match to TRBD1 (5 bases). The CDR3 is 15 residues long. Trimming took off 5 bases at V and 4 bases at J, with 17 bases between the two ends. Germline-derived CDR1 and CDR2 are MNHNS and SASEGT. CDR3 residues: CASSSRAQGSTEAFF. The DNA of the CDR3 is TGTGCCAGCAGTTCACGAGCTCAGGGATCCACTGAAGCTTTCTTT.